A selection of T cell receptor beta chains follows, all from one sample in a study of glioma-infiltrating T cells. MiXCR, applied by TCRdb to the multiplex PCR reads, yields one record per CDR3 protein. The repertoire holds 400,000 or so distinct CDR3 sequences, around 45% seen once, with 12% in the top ten. Sequencing was done on a sample of glioma tissue, nonneoplastic brain tissue, or PBMCs (not recorded which). Source of these receptors: a human donor with low-grade glioma or glioblastoma, undergoing nonglioma brain surgery, or in good health (not recorded which). The CDR3 runs from the conserved cysteine through the conserved F or W. Each record gives: V gene, J gene, CDR3 protein.

V gene: TRBV4-2
J gene: TRBJ2-7
CDR3 protein: CASSQDVASRAMGSYEQYF

V gene: TRBV6-1
J gene: TRBJ2-2
CDR3 protein: CASSPMGELFF

V gene: TRBV28
J gene: TRBJ1-2
CDR3 protein: CATGGGGIYGYTF

V gene: TRBV12-3/TRBV12-4
J gene: TRBJ1-1
CDR3 protein: CASISRGSEAFF

V gene: TRBV20-1
J gene: TRBJ2-3
CDR3 protein: CSARAAVSGRTSTDTQYF

V gene: TRBV14
J gene: TRBJ1-5
CDR3 protein: CASSQGYYQPQHF

V gene: TRBV4-2
J gene: TRBJ2-7
CDR3 protein: CASSQSSGRNYEQYF

V gene: TRBV5-1
J gene: TRBJ2-7
CDR3 protein: CASSLGVGKRYEQYF

V gene: TRBV12-3/TRBV12-4
J gene: TRBJ2-5
CDR3 protein: CASSLGQAYRYF

V gene: TRBV4-3
J gene: TRBJ1-2
CDR3 protein: CASSQSAGFYGYTF

V gene: TRBV7-9
J gene: TRBJ2-7
CDR3 protein: CASSGLAALYEQYF

V gene: TRBV7-2
J gene: TRBJ1-4
CDR3 protein: CASSPQSGRAEKLFF

V gene: TRBV28
J gene: TRBJ2-7
CDR3 protein: CASTSRYEQYF

V gene: TRBV7-2
J gene: TRBJ1-5
CDR3 protein: CASSPNRANSNQPQHF

V gene: TRBV27
J gene: TRBJ2-3
CDR3 protein: CASRPLGGLADTQYF

V gene: TRBV29-1
J gene: TRBJ1-4
CDR3 protein: CSPGGRSRREKLFF

V gene: TRBV2
J gene: TRBJ2-1
CDR3 protein: CASRTGTNYNEQFF

V gene: TRBV28
J gene: TRBJ2-7
CDR3 protein: CASSLVGGDTLEQYF

V gene: TRBV27
J gene: TRBJ2-2
CDR3 protein: CASRGRRDTGELFF

V gene: TRBV7-8
J gene: TRBJ2-7
CDR3 protein: CASNLGGGVHEQYF

V gene: TRBV11-3
J gene: TRBJ2-2
CDR3 protein: CASSFGLAGTGELFF

V gene: TRBV5-4
J gene: TRBJ2-2
CDR3 protein: CASSSGLAGVLGELFF

V gene: TRBV7-4
J gene: TRBJ2-3
CDR3 protein: CASTPSSGSSDTQYF

V gene: TRBV27
J gene: TRBJ2-7
CDR3 protein: CASSLVLAGALEQYF

V gene: TRBV7-2
J gene: TRBJ2-7
CDR3 protein: CASSLSGSPPGEQYF

V gene: TRBV27
J gene: TRBJ1-4
CDR3 protein: CASSLGMGSEKLFF

V gene: TRBV12-3/TRBV12-4
J gene: TRBJ2-5
CDR3 protein: CASSKQGYQETQYF

V gene: TRBV7-3
J gene: TRBJ2-3
CDR3 protein: CASSLIAGDTDTQYF

V gene: TRBV6-2/TRBV6-3
J gene: TRBJ1-1
CDR3 protein: CASSYSTGRRWDTEAFF

V gene: TRBV28
J gene: TRBJ1-1
CDR3 protein: CATHASIQGHGAFF

V gene: TRBV12-3/TRBV12-4
J gene: TRBJ1-1
CDR3 protein: CASIRGNTEAFF

V gene: TRBV20-1
J gene: TRBJ2-1
CDR3 protein: CSANIYHEQFF

V gene: TRBV20-1
J gene: TRBJ2-3
CDR3 protein: CSAKGTSSTDTQYF

V gene: TRBV20-1
J gene: TRBJ2-3
CDR3 protein: CSARDPLEYTDKQYF

V gene: TRBV11-2
J gene: TRBJ2-3
CDR3 protein: CASSFTGTSGRSLSTDTQYF

V gene: TRBV6-6
J gene: TRBJ2-5
CDR3 protein: CANSYPYSLQETQYF

V gene: TRBV27
J gene: TRBJ2-1
CDR3 protein: CASSFGLASEQFF

V gene: TRBV9
J gene: TRBJ1-1
CDR3 protein: CASSVGADTEAFF

V gene: TRBV2
J gene: TRBJ2-7
CDR3 protein: CASSEVGQGYEQYF

V gene: TRBV4-1
J gene: TRBJ2-7
CDR3 protein: CASSQPGGTASEQYF

V gene: TRBV6-6
J gene: TRBJ2-1
CDR3 protein: CASSYSMLIAGASYNEQFF

V gene: TRBV7-2
J gene: TRBJ2-1
CDR3 protein: CASTLTVSYNEQFF

V gene: TRBV7-2
J gene: TRBJ2-7
CDR3 protein: CAGSLNYDGEQYF

V gene: TRBV10-3
J gene: TRBJ2-7
CDR3 protein: CAISRGGYEQYF

V gene: TRBV20-1
J gene: TRBJ2-6
CDR3 protein: CSARDFQGRGANVLTF

V gene: TRBV18
J gene: TRBJ2-7
CDR3 protein: CASSPPRDRLYEQYF

V gene: TRBV10-2
J gene: TRBJ1-1
CDR3 protein: CASSVMGAREAFF

V gene: TRBV18
J gene: TRBJ1-5
CDR3 protein: CASSPRGTGSNQPQHF

V gene: TRBV4-1
J gene: TRBJ1-4
CDR3 protein: CASSQDYAGLNEKLFF

V gene: TRBV2
J gene: TRBJ1-4
CDR3 protein: CASSDLTRNEKLFF

V gene: TRBV4-3
J gene: TRBJ2-1
CDR3 protein: CAGSQVERGLGEQFF

V gene: TRBV6-2/TRBV6-3
J gene: TRBJ2-1
CDR3 protein: CASRVDSSSYNEQFF